The entry below gives a single T cell receptor (beta chain) sequence along with its context. No antigen is known for it. The sample belongs to a study of T cells expressing NK-cell markers. Study overall: Repertoire data for TCR beta were derived from sorted T cells (CD3+CD56+NKG2C+, CD3+CD56+NKG2C- and CD3+CD56-NKG2C+). Among the eight sequenced donors, seven tested HCMV-seropositive and one tested seronegative. Broader study findings: Once again these clonotypes came out on top in the CD3+CD56-NKG2C+ fraction of a few donors. Each of a handful of donors carried dominant NKG2C+ clonotypes accounting for about 1.0-7.0% of CD8+ T cells.

Germline loops: CDR1 KGHDR, CDR2 SFDVKD. The CDR3 consists of 14 residues. After re-calling the 5' RACE reads, TCRdb lists one entry per CDR3 protein, DNA absent. This sample's table reports approximately 150,000 distinct CDR3 sequences. The chain is built from TRBV24-1 and TRBJ2-1; the TRBD1 assignment by TCRdb is unverifiable without DNA. The TCR sequence derives from a man in his late teens or twenties in good health. The sample comprised blood T cells: a sorted CD56 or NKG2C T cell subset, CD4+ or CD8+ T cells, or bulk PBMC T cells (not recorded which). The CDR3 region is CATSPGRGWGEQFF.